This T cell receptor beta chain was identified during a study of vaccination and CD4 T cells after COVID-19. The assay that was used to sequence DNA from cultured CD4+ T cells was the Oncomine TCR Beta short-read assay. TCRdb re-analysed the PCR reads in MiXCR, keeping a single row per CDR3 protein. Found here are approximately 10,000 distinct CDR3 sequences, 45% of them singletons; the top ten hold about 22%. The treatment denotes: roughly 10-day PBMC culture with coronavirus spike peptide pools or control peptides (ViraFEST assay). First, ViraFEST expanded antigen-specific T cells with peptide pools, and next it sequenced the TCRs. Worth noting for this clonotype: Antigen specificity is unknown.

Per germline, CDR1 SGDLS and CDR2 YYNGEE. There are 13 residues in the CDR3. This chain uses TRBV9 with TRBJ1-5; 9 nucleotides match TRBD1. This sequence was found in a human donor with COVID-19. The specimen was cultured CD4+ T cells from blood, collected after SARS-CoV-2 vaccination. The CDR3 sequence is CGGGQGSNQPQHF. The CDR3 bases are TGTGGAGGGGGACAGGGAAGCAATCAGCCCCAGCATTTT. The entire variable domain, with the rest obtained from reference TRBV9 and TRBJ1-5, is as follows: DSGVTQTPKHLITATGQRVTLRCSPRSGDLSVYWYQQSLDQGLQFLIQYYNGEERAKGNILERFSAQQFPDLHSELNLSSLELGDSALYFCGGGQGSNQPQHFGDGTRLSIL.